These 22 T cell receptor beta chains were sequenced from one sample in a study of blood T cell repertoires in COVID-19. Data came from immunoSEQ multiplex PCR; TCRdb stores just in-frame clones and leaves some out. The table includes 150,000 to 200,000 clones, roughly 90% detected once. Sequenced input: PBMCs or T cells enriched from blood (not recorded which). The source is a woman aged 50 to 65 who had recovered from COVID-19.

The DNA of the CDR3 is TGTGCCACCAGCGGACCCAGGGGAACTAATGAAAAACTGTTTTTT. Its translation is CATSGPRGTNEKLFF. The chain links TRBV15 to TRBJ1-4; D is possibly TRBD1 (6 bases). Germline CDR1 is LNHNV and CDR2 is YYDKDF (reference sequence). This CDR3 contains 15 residues. The germline V and J ends were trimmed by 5 bases and 1 base, with 11 bases remaining between them.

This sequence joins TRBV25-1 and TRBJ1-2, with TRBD1 matching over 11 bases. The V segment lost 6 bases and the J segment 4 bases; nucleotides outside the gene matches: 7. The germline V gene has CDR1 MGHDK and CDR2 SYGVNS. The CDR3 length is 15 residues. Here the CDR3 reads CASRGGQGVSYGYTF. The CDR3 DNA follows: TGTGCCAGCAGGGGGGGACAGGGGGTATCCTATGGCTACACCTTC.

CDR3 nucleotides: TGTGCCAGCAGCTTATTGGGGGCCAACACAGATACGCAGTATTTT. This gives the protein CASSLLGANTDTQYF. The chain joins TRBV11-3 to TRBJ2-3; tentative D call: TRBD1 (6 bases). Trimming cost V 2 bases and J 2 bases, with 11 bases left between them. The CDR3 has 15 residues. Germline V CDR1 and CDR2: SGHNT, YENEEA.

The J gene is TRBJ1-6, the V gene TRBV7-8, with 8 bases identical to TRBD1. CDR1 is SGHVS and CDR2 is FQNEAQ in the germline V gene. The CDR3 contains 14 residues. Germline trimming cut 1 base from V and 9 bases from J; bases unmatched to any gene: 2. The CDR3 sequence: CASSLGTGISPLHF. Here the CDR3 DNA reads TGTGCCAGCAGCTTAGGGACAGGGATTTCACCCCTCCACTTT.

V is TRBV27 and J is TRBJ1-1, with D possibly being TRBD1 (5 bases). Trimming cost V 7 bases and J 0 bases, with 12 bases left between them. The CDR3 runs to 14 residues. Looked up from germline, CDR1 is MNHEY and CDR2 is SMNVEV (reference sequence). The CDR3 DNA is TGTGCCAGCATGGGGCCGGGTTTGAACACTGAAGCTTTCTTT. This translates into CASMGPGLNTEAFF.

The chain uses TRBV6-5 and TRBJ1-2, with a possible D match to TRBD1 (6 bases). Trimming took 6 bases from V and 0 from J, leaving 11 bases between them. Germline values: CDR1 MNHEY, CDR2 SVGAGI. This CDR3 is 14 amino acids long. The CDR3 loop is CASRNRESNYGYTF. DNA for the CDR3: TGTGCCAGCAGAAACAGGGAATCTAACTATGGCTACACCTTC.

This clone was seen only a few times. The V call is TRBV4-1, the J call TRBJ2-5; no definite D call. The ends were cut back, 1 base at V and 4 bases at J, with 13 bases in the middle. This CDR3 is built from 15 residues. CDR1 and CDR2 (germline): MGHRA, YSYEKL. CDR3 sequence reads: CASSQGSNPLETQYF. Written as DNA, the CDR3 is TGCGCCAGCAGCCAAGGATCCAACCCACTAGAGACCCAGTACTTC.

This chain connects TRBV6-2 or TRBV6-3 to TRBJ1-1, with a tentative D call TRBD1 (5 bases). Trimming removed 2 bases from V and 0 bases from J, with 10 bases in between. Germline V gene sequence: CDR1 MNHEY, CDR2 SVGEGT. The CDR3 sequence is 15 residues long. CDR3 loop: CASSYTLTVNTEAFF. The DNA for the CDR3 is TGTGCCAGCAGTTACACCCTGACAGTGAACACTGAAGCTTTCTTT.

The rearrangement uses TRBV19 and TRBJ2-2; tentative D call: TRBD1 (5 bases). V was shortened by 2 bases and J by 2 bases, with 6 bases between the two germline ends. The CDR3 runs to 14 residues. In germline, CDR1 is LNHDA, CDR2 SQIVND (reference sequence). The CDR3 spells CASSIRTNTGELFF. The CDR3 nucleotides read TGTGCCAGTAGTATAAGGACAAACACCGGGGAGCTGTTTTTT.

The rearrangement uses TRBV28 and TRBJ2-5, with 7 positions matching TRBD2. V gave up 1 base and J gave up 7 bases; unmatched junction bases: 0. CDR3 size: 12 residues. In germline, CDR1 is MDHEN, CDR2 SYDVKM. In DNA form, the CDR3 reads TGTGCCAGCAGTTTATTAGCGGGGACCCAGTACTTC. Its translation: CASSLLAGTQYF.

V is TRBV18 and J is TRBJ1-1, with 8 nucleotides matching TRBD1. J gave up 3 bases and V 6 bases, and 6 bases lay outside the gene matches. The CDR3 length is 14 residues. Germline lookup yields CDR1 KGHSH and CDR2 LQKENI. CDR3 protein: CASSQGAEYTEAFF. CDR3 sequence (DNA): TGTGCCAGCTCGCAGGGGGCTGAATACACTGAAGCTTTCTTT.

This chain joins TRBV3-1 (or the pseudogene TRBV3-2) and TRBJ1-2; TRBD1 is a possible D gene (6 bases). The CDR3 is 14 amino acids. Trimming shortened V by 4 bases and J by 2 bases, and 11 bases separated the two germline ends. Germline CDR1 is LGHDT and CDR2 is YNNKEL (reference sequence). In DNA form, the CDR3 reads TGTGCCAGCAGCCTCGGACAGCGAAACTATGGCTACACCTTC. Protein: CASSLGQRNYGYTF.

The chain recombines TRBV7-9 with TRBJ2-7, with D possibly matching TRBD1 (6 bases). Trimming pared 4 bases from V and 3 bases from J, leaving 10 bases between. The CDR3 is made up of 13 amino acids. CDR1 and CDR2 from the germline V gene are SEHNR and FQNEAQ (reference sequence). The CDR3 sequence is CASSSDRNYEQYF. DNA for the CDR3: TGTGCCAGCAGCTCGGACAGAAACTACGAGCAGTACTTC. Variable domain in full (rest from reference TRBV7-9 and TRBJ2-7): DTGVSQNPRHKITKRGQNVTFRCDPISEHNRLYWYRQTLGQGPEFLTYFQNEAQLEKSRLLSDRFSAERPKGSFSTLEIQRTEQGDSAMYLCASSSDRNYEQYFGPGTRLTVT.

The chain recombines TRBV7-2 with TRBJ2-5; 8 bases match TRBD1. The ends lost 3 bases at V and 5 bases at J; junction bases unmatched: 5. The CDR3 spans 14 residues. Germline lookup yields CDR1 SGHTA and CDR2 FQGNSA. CDR3 residues: CASSFDRGRETQYF. DNA of the CDR3: TGTGCCAGCAGCTTCGACAGGGGTCGGGAGACCCAGTACTTC.

This chain's CDR3 is CATRALTGGEQPQHF. DNA for the CDR3: TGTGCCACCAGAGCCTTAACAGGGGGCGAGCAGCCCCAGCATTTT. The J gene is TRBJ1-5, the V gene TRBV15, with 9 positions matching TRBD1. The length of the CDR3 is 15 residues. Losses at the gene ends were 6 bases for V and 7 bases for J; bases not matched to a gene: 10. CDR1 is LNHNV, CDR2 YYDKDF, per germline (reference sequence).

This clone came up once. The chain couples TRBV6-2 or TRBV6-3 to TRBJ2-1; 7 bases are shared with TRBD2. Germline CDR1 is MNHEY and CDR2 is SVGEGT. V was clipped by 2 bases and J by 0 bases; unmatched bases: 16. This CDR3 contains 20 residues. CDR3 sequence reads: CASSYDFGLGLGSSYNEQFF. CDR3 bases: TGTGCCAGCAGTTACGATTTTGGACTAGGGCTGGGGAGCTCCTACAATGAGCAGTTCTTC.

The rearrangement uses TRBV2 and TRBJ2-5; D unresolved. The CDR3 is 13 residues long. Between the trimmed V and J ends, which lost 0 bases and 5 bases, there was a span of 7 bases. Germline V gene sequence: CDR1 SNHLY, CDR2 FYNNEI. Here the CDR3 DNA reads TGTGCCAGCAGTGAAGCGCTTCAGGAGACCCAGTACTTC. It translates to CASSEALQETQYF.

DNA for the CDR3: TGTGCCAGCAGCCAAGAGGGGACAGGGGCCAAAAACATTCAGTACTTC. It yields the protein CASSQEGTGAKNIQYF. This chain connects TRBV14 to TRBJ2-4, with 9 positions matching TRBD1. The CDR3 extends over 16 amino acids. Germline values: CDR1 SGHDN, CDR2 FVKESK. Trimming at V came to 0 bases and at J to 1 base, leaving 1 base not matched to a gene.

The DNA of the CDR3 is TGTGCCAGCAGCTTGTATGAGGGGGGGTATTCCTACAATGAGCAGTTCTTC. It translates to CASSLYEGGYSYNEQFF. The chain joins TRBV7-2 to TRBJ2-1; weak D call: TRBD2 (7 bases). Germline V gene data show CDR1 as SGHTA and CDR2 as FQGNSA. V gave up 3 bases and J gave up 1 base, with 16 bases separating them. This CDR3 contains 17 residues. The full variable domain, its missing parts supplied by reference TRBV7-2 and TRBJ2-1, is GAGVSQSPSNKVTEKGKDVELRCDPISGHTALYWYRQSLGQGLEFLIYFQGNSAPDKSGLPSDRFSAERTGGSVSTLTIQRTQQEDSAVYLCASSLYEGGYSYNEQFFGPGTRLTVL.

The chain combines TRBV7-2 with TRBJ1-2; 10 nucleotides align to TRBD1. Germline V gene sequence: CDR1 SGHTA, CDR2 FQGNSA. The CDR3 spans 15 residues. With 5 bases clipped from V and 7 bases from J, the junction kept 10 bases outside the gene matches. The CDR3 sequence is CASSPSDRGVGGYTF. In DNA, the CDR3 is TGTGCCAGCAGCCCTTCGGACAGGGGGGTCGGTGGCTACACCTTC.

The V and J genes are TRBV19 and TRBJ1-1; 8 bases are a match to TRBD1. Germline V CDR1 and CDR2: LNHDA, SQIVND (reference sequence). This CDR3 is 15 amino acids long. J gave up 5 bases and V 7 bases, and 12 bases lay outside the gene matches. The CDR3 nucleotides read TGTGCCAGTACCCTTGGACAGGGAAGGAGGACTGAAGCTTTCTTT. Protein: CASTLGQGRRTEAFF.

The rearrangement joins TRBV2 to TRBJ2-5, with TRBD2 matching 8 bases. J was trimmed by 3 bases and V by 8 bases; bases with no gene match: 8. The CDR3 totals 14 residues. CDR1 and CDR2 (germline): SNHLY, FYNNEI. The CDR3 bases are TGTGCCAGCGGCGGGACTAGTGAGAAAGAGACCCAGTACTTC. Amino acids: CASGGTSEKETQYF.